This TCR beta chain was obtained from a study of blood T cells in healthy people across ages. CDR3 length: 16 residues. Germline CDR1 is KGHSH and CDR2 is LQKENI. V dropped 3 bases and J dropped 0 bases, with 15 bases sitting between them. This clonotype was seen a handful of times. Primers used in a second PCR of roughly 7 to 12 cycles were a sample-barcoded 5' primer and a J-beta primer mix. Using its own MiXCR run on the 5' RACE reads, TCRdb lists one record per CDR3 protein. The sample holds 1.5 million to 1.9 million distinct CDR3 sequences; roughly two fifths are singletons and the top ten take 4%.

The sequence was collected from a woman under 30 in good health. The V and J genes are TRBV18 and TRBJ2-7; D unclear. The specimen sequenced was blood. CDR3 residues: CASSPNIRNLSYEQYF. CDR3 nucleotide sequence: TGTGCCAGCTCACCCAATATACGCAACCTCTCCTACGAGCAGTACTTC.